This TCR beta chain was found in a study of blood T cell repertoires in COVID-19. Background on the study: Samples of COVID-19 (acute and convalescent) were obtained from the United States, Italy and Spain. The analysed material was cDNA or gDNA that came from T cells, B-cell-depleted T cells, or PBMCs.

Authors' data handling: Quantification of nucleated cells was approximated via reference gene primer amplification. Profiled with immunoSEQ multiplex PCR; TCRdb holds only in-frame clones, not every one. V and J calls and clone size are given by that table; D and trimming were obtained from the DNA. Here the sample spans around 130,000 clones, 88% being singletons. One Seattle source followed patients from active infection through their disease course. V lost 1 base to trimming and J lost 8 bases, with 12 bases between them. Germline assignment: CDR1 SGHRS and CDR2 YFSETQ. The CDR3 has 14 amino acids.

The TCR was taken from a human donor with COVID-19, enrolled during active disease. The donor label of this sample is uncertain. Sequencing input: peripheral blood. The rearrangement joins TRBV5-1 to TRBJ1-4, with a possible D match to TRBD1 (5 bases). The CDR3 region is CASSLQGQGEKLFF. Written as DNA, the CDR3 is TGCGCCAGCAGCTTGCAGGGCCAGGGAGAAAAACTGTTTTTT.